Detailed here is one T cell receptor beta chain. The CDR3 is 14 residues long. Per germline, CDR1 GTSNPN and CDR2 SVGIG (reference sequence). Trimming left V 7 bases short and J 7 bases short, with 19 bases between. This sample is drawn from a study of identical twins. TCRdb analysed the 5' RACE reads with MiXCR anew, one entry per CDR3 protein. The sample includes roughly 350,000 distinct CDR3 sequences, around 9.7% of them seen just once. This chain links TRBV30 with TRBJ2-2, with a tentative D call TRBD2 (5 bases). Material: naive T cells sorted from blood. This TCR was sampled from a woman aged 50 to 60 in good health. The CDR3 loop is CAYMRAGKDGELFF. DNA for the CDR3: TGTGCCTACATGAGGGCCGGGAAGGACGGGGAGCTGTTTTTT.